The 19 T cell receptor beta chains in this list originate from one sample, sequenced in a study of T-cell memory formation after mild COVID-19. TCRdb fed the 5' RACE reads into MiXCR, producing one record per CDR3 protein. The table shows around 34,000 distinct CDR3 sequences, with just under 8% occurring only once. Material: PBMCs or a T cell subset sorted from them (not recorded which). The receptors were gathered from a man in his late teens or twenties who had mild COVID-19 (a few samples of this study predate the infection). Cell type and time point are not known.

At least ten counts were recorded for this clonotype. This chain joins TRBV4-2 and TRBJ2-3, with TRBD2 identical over 8 bases. This CDR3 comprises 15 residues. The germline gives CDR1 LGHNA, CDR2 YNFKEQ. Trimming removed 3 bases from V and 2 bases from J; junction bases left unmatched: 4. The CDR3 here is CASSQSRGATDTQYF. The CDR3, as DNA: TGTGCCAGCAGCCAGTCGCGGGGGGCCACAGATACGCAGTATTTT.

This clonotype was picked up many times. This rearrangement joins TRBV5-1 to TRBJ2-2; D perhaps matches TRBD1 (7 bases). Per germline, CDR1 SGHRS and CDR2 YFSETQ. The CDR3 spans 17 residues. Trimming removed 4 bases from V and 4 bases from J, with 20 bases in between. CDR3: CASSLATGQGGTGELFF. CDR3 sequence (DNA): TGCGCCAGCAGCCTTGCGACCGGTCAGGGGGGCACCGGGGAGCTGTTTTTT.

This clonotype was counted a few times. The chain combines TRBV3-1 with TRBJ1-2; 7 nucleotides agree with TRBD1. V gave up 4 bases and J gave up 2 bases; unmatched junction bases: 7. CDR1 is LGHDT and CDR2 is YNNKEL in the germline V gene (reference sequence). The length of the CDR3 is 15 residues. The CDR3 here is CASSPAGGGNYGYTF. The CDR3 nucleotides are TGTGCCAGCAGCCCAGCAGGGGGAGGCAACTATGGCTACACCTTC.

This clonotype was observed at least ten times. This rearrangement joins TRBV7-9 to TRBJ2-7; 9 bases align to TRBD1. Germline V lookup: CDR1 SEHNR, CDR2 FQNEAQ (reference sequence). The CDR3 totals 13 residues. V gave up 2 bases and J gave up 9 bases; unmatched junction bases: 5. CDR3 nucleotide sequence: TGTGCCAGCAGCTTATCGGGACAGGGACGGCAGTACGTC. Encoded protein: CASSLSGQGRQYV.

Ten or more counts support this clonotype. The V gene is TRBV12-3 or TRBV12-4, the J gene TRBJ1-5, with 7 bases lining up with TRBD1. There are 14 residues in the CDR3. V lost 2 bases and J lost 7; bases outside the gene matches: 5. DNA of the CDR3: TGTGCCAGCAGTTTACAACAGGGGAACCAGCCCCAGCATTTT. This translates into CASSLQQGNQPQHF.

This clonotype was observed at least ten times. The CDR3 nucleotides read TGCAGTGCCGACCCAGGCGGGACAGAAGCTTTCTTT. This encodes CSADPGGTEAFF. J is TRBJ1-1 and V is TRBV20-1; D possibly corresponds to TRBD1 (6 bases). Germline V gene sequence: CDR1 DFQATT, CDR2 SNEGSKA (reference sequence). V lost 6 bases to trimming and J lost 8 bases, with 16 bases between them. This CDR3 is 12 amino acids long.

This clonotype was seen repeatedly, ten times or more. The rearrangement uses TRBV6-4 and TRBJ2-1, with 12 nucleotides matching TRBD2. CDR1 and CDR2 (germline): MRHNA, SNTAGT. J lost 8 bases, V lost 0 bases, and 5 bases had no gene match. The CDR3 has 16 residues. The CDR3 loop reads CASSDSPSGGADEQFF. CDR3 nucleotides: TGTGCCAGCAGTGACTCTCCTAGCGGGGGGGCCGATGAGCAGTTCTTC.

In its sample, this clonotype was seen many times. The V call is TRBV7-2, the J call TRBJ2-1; 13 bases match TRBD2. The germline gives CDR1 SGHTA, CDR2 FQGNSA. Trimming at V came to 1 base and at J to 0 bases, leaving 3 bases not matched to a gene. This CDR3 contains 18 residues. CDR3 bases: TGTGCCAGCAGCTTAGGACTAGCGGGGGGCCGCTCCTACAATGAGCAGTTCTTC. This sequence encodes CASSLGLAGGRSYNEQFF.

This clonotype rates as medium-sized. The chain employs TRBV11-1 and TRBJ2-1; possibly TRBD1 for D (7 bases). The germline V and J ends were trimmed by 0 bases and 1 base, with 10 bases remaining between them. The germline V gene encodes CDR1 SGHAT and CDR2 FQDESV (reference sequence). CDR3 size: 16 residues. CDR3 sequence: CASSLASGGSYNEQFF. The CDR3 nucleotides read TGTGCCAGCAGCTTAGCGTCAGGGGGGTCCTACAATGAGCAGTTCTTC.

This clonotype has ten or more counts. This chain uses TRBV6-2 or TRBV6-3 with TRBJ1-1; 7 bases fit TRBD1. CDR3 length: 16 amino acids. The V and J ends lost 2 bases and 1 base, in that order; junction bases with no gene match: 7. Germline V CDR1 and CDR2: MNHEY, SVGEGT. The CDR3 loop reads CASSYRRGPSNTEAFF. CDR3 DNA sequence: TGTGCCAGCAGTTACAGGAGGGGGCCATCGAACACTGAAGCTTTCTTT.

CDR3 sequence: CASSRGASWADTQYF. DNA of the CDR3: TGTGCCAGCAGCCGCGGGGCTAGCTGGGCAGATACGCAGTATTTT. The chain is built from TRBV7-3 and TRBJ2-3, with D tentatively TRBD2 (6 bases). This CDR3 region has 15 residues. In germline, CDR1 is SGHTA, CDR2 FQGTGA. Deletions cut 5 bases from V and 4 bases from J, with 16 bases between.

This clonotype was seen many times. V and J are TRBV9 and TRBJ2-5; possibly TRBD1 or TRBD2 for D (5 bases each). The germline V and J ends were trimmed by 0 bases and 5 bases, with 14 bases remaining between them. The CDR3 is 15 amino acids. Germline CDR1 and CDR2: SGDLS and YYNGEE. The CDR3 reads CASSVARGREETQYF. The CDR3, as DNA: TGTGCCAGCAGCGTAGCTAGGGGCAGGGAGGAGACCCAGTACTTC.

This clonotype occurred many times. The chain couples TRBV11-2 to TRBJ1-1, with 9 bases aligning to TRBD1. Germline V gene data show CDR1 as SGHAT and CDR2 as FQNNGV. The CDR3 is 16 amino acids. The V and J ends lost 6 bases and 1 base, in that order; junction bases with no gene match: 9. CDR3 nucleotide sequence: TGTGCCAGCAGGTCGGGGACAGGGAGGACGAACACTGAAGCTTTCTTT. Its protein product is CASRSGTGRTNTEAFF.

This clonotype has only a few counts. This chain uses TRBV7-2 with TRBJ2-4; D not resolved. From germline, CDR1 is SGHTA and CDR2 FQGNSA. V was cut by 0 bases and J by 1 base, with 10 bases left in between. The CDR3 runs 16 residues. CDR3 sequence reads: CASSLASQAAKNIQYF. CDR3 nucleotides: TGTGCCAGCAGCTTAGCGAGCCAGGCGGCCAAAAACATTCAGTACTTC.

This clonotype was seen at least ten times. V is TRBV12-3 or TRBV12-4 and J is TRBJ1-5; D not certain. V lost 6 bases, J lost 0 bases, and 9 bases lay in between. The CDR3 is 14 amino acids. CDR3 sequence reads: CASRGRYSNQPQHF. CDR3 DNA: TGTGCCAGCAGAGGACGGTATAGCAATCAGCCCCAGCATTTT.

The table lists this clonotype with a few counts. The V gene is TRBV11-2, the J gene TRBJ2-4; 7 nucleotides align to TRBD1. Looked up from germline, CDR1 is SGHAT and CDR2 is FQNNGV. The V segment lost 3 bases and the J segment 2 bases; nucleotides outside the gene matches: 7. The CDR3 is 16 residues long. The CDR3 here is CASSFDRVSTKNIQYF. As DNA, the CDR3 is TGTGCCAGCAGCTTTGACAGGGTTTCGACCAAAAACATTCAGTACTTC.

This clonotype was detected ten times or more. The V call is TRBV4-3, the J call TRBJ1-1; 9 positions agree with TRBD1. In germline, CDR1 is LGHNA, CDR2 YSLEER. This CDR3 has 16 residues. V gave up 1 base and J gave up 5 bases; unmatched junction bases: 8. This CDR3 is CASSQGTGVQGTEAFF. The CDR3, as DNA: TGCGCCAGCAGCCAAGGGACAGGGGTTCAGGGGACTGAAGCTTTCTTT.

This clonotype rates as medium-sized (0.01 to 0.1%). This rearrangement joins TRBV3-1 to TRBJ1-6; 11 positions agree with TRBD1. V lost 3 bases to trimming and J lost 6 bases; unmatched junction nucleotides: 4. The CDR3 sequence is 16 residues long. The germline V gene has CDR1 LGHDT and CDR2 YNNKEL (reference sequence). CDR3 loop: CASSQLGTGGNSPLHF. The DNA of the CDR3 is TGTGCCAGCAGCCAGCTTGGGACAGGGGGTAATTCACCCCTCCACTTT. Variable domain in full (rest from reference TRBV3-1 and TRBJ1-6): DTAVSQTPKYLVTQMGNDKSIKCEQNLGHDTMYWYKQDSKKFLKIMFSYNNKELIINETVPNRFSPKSPDKAHLNLHINSLELGDSAVYFCASSQLGTGGNSPLHFGNGTRLTVT.

This clonotype was seen at least ten times. This sequence joins TRBV28 and TRBJ1-1; 7 bases match TRBD1. CDR3 length equals 15 residues. The germline gives CDR1 MDHEN, CDR2 SYDVKM. Losses at the gene ends were 6 bases for V and 3 bases for J; bases not matched to a gene: 10. CDR3 amino acids: CASSLLHTGDTEAFF. The CDR3 DNA follows: TGTGCCAGCAGCTTGCTACATACAGGGGACACTGAAGCTTTCTTT.